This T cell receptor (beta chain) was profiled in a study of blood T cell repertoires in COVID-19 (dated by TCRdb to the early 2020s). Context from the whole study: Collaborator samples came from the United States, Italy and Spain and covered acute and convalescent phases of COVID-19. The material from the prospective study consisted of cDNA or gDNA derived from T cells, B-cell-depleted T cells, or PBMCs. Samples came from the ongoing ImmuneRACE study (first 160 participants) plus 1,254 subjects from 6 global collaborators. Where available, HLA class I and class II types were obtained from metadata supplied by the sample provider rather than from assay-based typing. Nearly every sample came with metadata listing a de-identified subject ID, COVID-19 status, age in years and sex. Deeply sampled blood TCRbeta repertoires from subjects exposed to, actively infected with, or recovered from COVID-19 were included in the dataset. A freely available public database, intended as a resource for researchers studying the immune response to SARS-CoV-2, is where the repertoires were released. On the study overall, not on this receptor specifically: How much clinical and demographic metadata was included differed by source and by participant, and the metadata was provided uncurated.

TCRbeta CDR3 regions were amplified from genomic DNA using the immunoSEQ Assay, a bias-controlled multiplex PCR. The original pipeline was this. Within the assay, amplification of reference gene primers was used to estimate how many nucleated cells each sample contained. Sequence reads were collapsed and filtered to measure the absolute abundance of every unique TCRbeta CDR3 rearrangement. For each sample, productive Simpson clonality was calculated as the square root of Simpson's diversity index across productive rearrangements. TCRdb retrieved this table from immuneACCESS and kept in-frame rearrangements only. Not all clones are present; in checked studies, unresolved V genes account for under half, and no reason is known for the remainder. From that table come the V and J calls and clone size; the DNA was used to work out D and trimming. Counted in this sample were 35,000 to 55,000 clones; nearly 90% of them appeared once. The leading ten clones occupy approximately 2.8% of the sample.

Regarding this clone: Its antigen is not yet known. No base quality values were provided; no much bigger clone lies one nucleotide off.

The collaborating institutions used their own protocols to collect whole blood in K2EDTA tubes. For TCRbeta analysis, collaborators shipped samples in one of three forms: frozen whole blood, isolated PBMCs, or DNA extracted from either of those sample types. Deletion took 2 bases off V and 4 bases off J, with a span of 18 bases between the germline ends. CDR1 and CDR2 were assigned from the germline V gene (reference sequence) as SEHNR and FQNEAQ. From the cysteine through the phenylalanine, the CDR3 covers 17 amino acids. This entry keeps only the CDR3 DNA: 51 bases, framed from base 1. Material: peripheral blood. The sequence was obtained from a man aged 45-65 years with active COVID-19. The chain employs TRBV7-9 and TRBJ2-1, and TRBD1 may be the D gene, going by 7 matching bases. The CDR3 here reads CASSLIGKTGTYNEQFF. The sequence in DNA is TGTGCCAGCAGCTTAATTGGGAAGACAGGGACTTACAATGAGCAGTTCTTC.